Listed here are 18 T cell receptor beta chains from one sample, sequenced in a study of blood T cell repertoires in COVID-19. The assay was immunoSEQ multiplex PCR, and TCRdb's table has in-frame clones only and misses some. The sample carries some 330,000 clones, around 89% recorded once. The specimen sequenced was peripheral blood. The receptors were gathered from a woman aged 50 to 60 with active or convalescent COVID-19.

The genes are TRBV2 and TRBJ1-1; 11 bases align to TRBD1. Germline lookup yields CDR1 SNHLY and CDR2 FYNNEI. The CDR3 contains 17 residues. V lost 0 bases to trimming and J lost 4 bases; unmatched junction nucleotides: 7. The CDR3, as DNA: TGTGCCAGCAGTGAAGCTTTAGGACAGGGGGCTATCACTGAAGCTTTCTTT. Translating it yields CASSEALGQGAITEAFF.

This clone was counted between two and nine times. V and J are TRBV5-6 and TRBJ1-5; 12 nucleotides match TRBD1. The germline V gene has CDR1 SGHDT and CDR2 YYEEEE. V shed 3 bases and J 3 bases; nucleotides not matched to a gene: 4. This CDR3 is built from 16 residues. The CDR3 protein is CASSWGQGAPNQPQHF. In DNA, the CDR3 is TGTGCCAGCAGCTGGGGACAGGGGGCGCCCAATCAGCCCCAGCATTTT.

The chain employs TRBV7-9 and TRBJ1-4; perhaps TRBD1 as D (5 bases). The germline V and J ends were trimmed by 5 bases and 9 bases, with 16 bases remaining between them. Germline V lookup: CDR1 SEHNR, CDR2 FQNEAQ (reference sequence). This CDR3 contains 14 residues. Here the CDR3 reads CASSPGTGPKKLFF. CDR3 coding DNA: TGTGCCAGCAGCCCTGGAACAGGTCCCAAAAAACTGTTTTTT. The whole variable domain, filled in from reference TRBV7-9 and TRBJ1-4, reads DTGVSQNPRHKITKRGQNVTFRCDPISEHNRLYWYRQTLGQGPEFLTYFQNEAQLEKSRLLSDRFSAERPKGSFSTLEIQRTEQGDSAMYLCASSPGTGPKKLFFGSGTQLSVL.

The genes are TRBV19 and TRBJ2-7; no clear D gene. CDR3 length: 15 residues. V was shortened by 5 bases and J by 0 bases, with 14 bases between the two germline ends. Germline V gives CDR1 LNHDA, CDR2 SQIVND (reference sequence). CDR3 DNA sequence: TGTGCCAGTAGTTCTAACGTATGGTACTCCTACGAGCAGTACTTC. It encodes CASSSNVWYSYEQYF.

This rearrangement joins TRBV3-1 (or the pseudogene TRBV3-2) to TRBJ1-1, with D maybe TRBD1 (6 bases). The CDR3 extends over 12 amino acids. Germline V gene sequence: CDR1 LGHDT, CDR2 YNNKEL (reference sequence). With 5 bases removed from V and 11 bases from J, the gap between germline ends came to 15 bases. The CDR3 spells CASSAGVGAAFF. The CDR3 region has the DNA TGTGCCAGCAGCGCAGGGGTAGGGGCCGCTTTCTTT.

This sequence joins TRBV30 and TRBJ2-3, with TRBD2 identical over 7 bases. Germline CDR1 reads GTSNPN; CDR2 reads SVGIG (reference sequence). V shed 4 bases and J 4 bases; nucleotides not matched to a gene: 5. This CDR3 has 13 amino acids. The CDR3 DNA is TGTGCCTGGAAGGTGGGGGGGGCAGATACGCAGTATTTT. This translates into CAWKVGGADTQYF.

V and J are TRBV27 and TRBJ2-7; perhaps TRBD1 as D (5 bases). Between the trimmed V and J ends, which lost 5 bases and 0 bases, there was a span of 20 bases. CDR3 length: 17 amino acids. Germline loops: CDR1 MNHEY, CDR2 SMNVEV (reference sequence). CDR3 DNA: TGTGCCAGCAGTACTTTCGGACAAACGATGCCCTCCTACGAGCAGTACTTC. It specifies CASSTFGQTMPSYEQYF.

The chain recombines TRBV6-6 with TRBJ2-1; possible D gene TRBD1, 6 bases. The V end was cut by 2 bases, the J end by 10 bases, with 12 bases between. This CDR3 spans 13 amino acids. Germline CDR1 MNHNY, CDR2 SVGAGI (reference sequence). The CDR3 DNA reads TGTGCCAGCAGTTACGCAGGGGCGGCCGAGCAGTTCTTC. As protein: CASSYAGAAEQFF.

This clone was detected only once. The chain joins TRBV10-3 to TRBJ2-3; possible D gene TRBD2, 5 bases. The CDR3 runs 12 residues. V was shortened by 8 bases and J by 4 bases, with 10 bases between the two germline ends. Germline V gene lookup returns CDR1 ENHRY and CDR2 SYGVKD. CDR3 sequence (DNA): TGTGCCATCGAGGGCCGGGCAGATACGCAGTATTTT. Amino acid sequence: CAIEGRADTQYF.

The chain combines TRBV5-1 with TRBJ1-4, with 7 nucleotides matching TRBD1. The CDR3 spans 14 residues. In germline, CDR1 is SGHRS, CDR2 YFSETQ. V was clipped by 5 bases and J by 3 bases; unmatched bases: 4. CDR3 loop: CASRKTGSNEKLFF. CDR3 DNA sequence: TGCGCCAGCAGGAAGACAGGGTCTAATGAAAAACTGTTTTTT. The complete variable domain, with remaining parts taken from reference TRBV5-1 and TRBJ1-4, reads KAGVTQTPRYLIKTRGQQVTLSCSPISGHRSVSWYQQTPGQGLQFLFEYFSETQRNKGNFPGRFSGRQFSNSRSEMNVSTLELGDSALYLCASRKTGSNEKLFFGSGTQLSVL.

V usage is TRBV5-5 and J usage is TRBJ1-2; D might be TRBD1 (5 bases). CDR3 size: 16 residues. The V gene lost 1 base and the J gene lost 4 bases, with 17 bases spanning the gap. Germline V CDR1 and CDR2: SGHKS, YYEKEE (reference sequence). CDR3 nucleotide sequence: TGTGCCAGCAGCTTGTCGTGGCAGGGAATGGGCTATGGCTACACCTTC. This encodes CASSLSWQGMGYGYTF.

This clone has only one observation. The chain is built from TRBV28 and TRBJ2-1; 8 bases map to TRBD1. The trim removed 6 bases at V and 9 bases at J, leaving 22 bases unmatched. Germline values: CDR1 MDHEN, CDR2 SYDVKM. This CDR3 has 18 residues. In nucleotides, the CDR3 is TGTGCCAGCAGCACAGGCCTCATTTCGGACAGGGAACGGAGTGAGCAGTTCTTC. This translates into CASSTGLISDRERSEQFF.

In DNA form, the CDR3 reads TGTGCCAGCAGCAGGACTAGCGGGATCGATAAGTATTTT. This translates into CASSRTSGIDKYF. This sequence joins TRBV12-3 or TRBV12-4 and TRBJ2-3; 12 positions match TRBD2. With 6 bases clipped from V and 13 bases from J, the junction kept 8 bases outside the gene matches. The CDR3 is 13 amino acids.

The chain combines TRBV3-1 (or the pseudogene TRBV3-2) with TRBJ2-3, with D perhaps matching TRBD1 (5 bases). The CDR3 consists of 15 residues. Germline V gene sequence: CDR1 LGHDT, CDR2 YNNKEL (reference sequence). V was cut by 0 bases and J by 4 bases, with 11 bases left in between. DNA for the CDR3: TGTGCCAGCAGCCAAGATAAGGGGCCTGCAGATACGCAGTATTTT. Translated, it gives CASSQDKGPADTQYF.

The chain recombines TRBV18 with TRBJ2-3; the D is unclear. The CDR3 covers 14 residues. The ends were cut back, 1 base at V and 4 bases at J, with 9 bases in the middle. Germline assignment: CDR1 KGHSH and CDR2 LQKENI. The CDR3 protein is CASSPRMGADTQYF. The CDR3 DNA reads TGTGCCAGCTCACCACGGATGGGCGCAGATACGCAGTATTTT.

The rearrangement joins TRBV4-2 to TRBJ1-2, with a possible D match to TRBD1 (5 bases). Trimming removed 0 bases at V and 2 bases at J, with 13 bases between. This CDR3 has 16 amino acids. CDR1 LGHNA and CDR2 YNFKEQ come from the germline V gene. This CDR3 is CASSQDNIRENYGYTF. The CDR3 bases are TGTGCCAGCAGCCAAGATAATATCAGGGAAAACTATGGCTACACCTTC.

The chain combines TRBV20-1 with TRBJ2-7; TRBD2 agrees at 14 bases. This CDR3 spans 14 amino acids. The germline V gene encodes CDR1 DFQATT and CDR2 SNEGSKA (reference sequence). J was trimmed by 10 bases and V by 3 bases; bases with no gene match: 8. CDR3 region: CSASYGTSGGLQYF. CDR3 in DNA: TGCAGTGCTAGTTACGGGACTAGCGGGGGCCTACAGTACTTC.

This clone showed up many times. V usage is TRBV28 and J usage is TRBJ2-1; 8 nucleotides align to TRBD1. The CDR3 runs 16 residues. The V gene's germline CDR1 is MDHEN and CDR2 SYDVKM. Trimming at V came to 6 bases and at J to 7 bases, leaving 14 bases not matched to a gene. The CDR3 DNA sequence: TGTGCCAGCAGCGTACGGACAGGGAGGTCTGGTAATGAGCAGTTCTTC. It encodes CASSVRTGRSGNEQFF. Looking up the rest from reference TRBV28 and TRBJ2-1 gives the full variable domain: DVKVTQSSRYLVKRTGEKVFLECVQDMDHENMFWYRQDPGLGLRLIYFSYDVKMKEKGDIPEGYSVSREKKERFSLILESASTNQTSMYLCASSVRTGRSGNEQFFGPGTRLTVL.